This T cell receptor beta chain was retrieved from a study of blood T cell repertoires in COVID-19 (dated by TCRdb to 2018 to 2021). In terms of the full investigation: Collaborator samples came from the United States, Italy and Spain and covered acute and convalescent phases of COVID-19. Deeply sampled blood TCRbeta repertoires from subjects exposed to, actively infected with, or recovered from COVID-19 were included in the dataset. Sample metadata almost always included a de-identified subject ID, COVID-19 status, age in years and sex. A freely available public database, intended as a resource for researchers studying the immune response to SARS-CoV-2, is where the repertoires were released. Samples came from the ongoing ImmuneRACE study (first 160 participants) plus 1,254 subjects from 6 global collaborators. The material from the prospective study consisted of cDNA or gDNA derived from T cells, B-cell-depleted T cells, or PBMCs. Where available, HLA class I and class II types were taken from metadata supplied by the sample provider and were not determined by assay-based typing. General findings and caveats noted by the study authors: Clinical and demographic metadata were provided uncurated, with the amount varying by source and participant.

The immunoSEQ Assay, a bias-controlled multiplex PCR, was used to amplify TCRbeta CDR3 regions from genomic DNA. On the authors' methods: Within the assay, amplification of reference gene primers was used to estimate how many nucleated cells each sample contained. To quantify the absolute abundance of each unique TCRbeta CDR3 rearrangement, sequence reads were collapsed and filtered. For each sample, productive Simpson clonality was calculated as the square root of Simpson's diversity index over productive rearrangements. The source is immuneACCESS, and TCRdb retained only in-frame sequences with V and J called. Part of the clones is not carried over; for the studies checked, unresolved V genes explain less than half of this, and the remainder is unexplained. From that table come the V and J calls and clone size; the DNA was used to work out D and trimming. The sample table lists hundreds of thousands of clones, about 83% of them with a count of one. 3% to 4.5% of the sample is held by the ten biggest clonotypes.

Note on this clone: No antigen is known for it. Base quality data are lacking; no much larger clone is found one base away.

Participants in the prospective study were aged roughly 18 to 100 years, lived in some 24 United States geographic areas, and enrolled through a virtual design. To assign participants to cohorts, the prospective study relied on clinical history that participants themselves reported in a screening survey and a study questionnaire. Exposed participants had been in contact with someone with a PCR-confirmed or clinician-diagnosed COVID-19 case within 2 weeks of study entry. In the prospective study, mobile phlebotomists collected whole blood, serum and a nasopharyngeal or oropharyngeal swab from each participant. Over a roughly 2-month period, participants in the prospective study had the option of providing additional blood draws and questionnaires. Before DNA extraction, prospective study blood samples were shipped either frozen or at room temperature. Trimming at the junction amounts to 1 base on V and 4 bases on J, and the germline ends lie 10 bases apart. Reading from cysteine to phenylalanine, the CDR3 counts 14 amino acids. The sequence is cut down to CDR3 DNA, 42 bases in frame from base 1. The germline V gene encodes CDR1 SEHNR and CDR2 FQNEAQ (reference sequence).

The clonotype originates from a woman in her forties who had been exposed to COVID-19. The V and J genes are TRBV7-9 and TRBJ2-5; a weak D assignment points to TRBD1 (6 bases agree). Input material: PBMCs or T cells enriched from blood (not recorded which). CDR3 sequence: CASSLGQGLETQYF. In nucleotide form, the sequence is TGTGCCAGCAGCTTAGGGCAGGGGTTAGAGACCCAGTACTTC.